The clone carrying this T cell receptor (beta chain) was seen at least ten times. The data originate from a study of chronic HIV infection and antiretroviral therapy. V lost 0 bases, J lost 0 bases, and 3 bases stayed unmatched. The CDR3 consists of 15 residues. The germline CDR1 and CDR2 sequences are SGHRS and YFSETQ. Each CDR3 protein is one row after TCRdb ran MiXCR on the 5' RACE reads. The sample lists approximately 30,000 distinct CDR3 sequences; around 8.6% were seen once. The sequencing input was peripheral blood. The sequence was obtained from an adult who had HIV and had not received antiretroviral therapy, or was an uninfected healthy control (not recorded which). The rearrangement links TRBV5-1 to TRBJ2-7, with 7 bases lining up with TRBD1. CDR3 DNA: TGCGCCAGCAGCTTGGTTTGGGACAGCTCCTACGAGCAGTACTTC. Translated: CASSLVWDSSYEQYF.